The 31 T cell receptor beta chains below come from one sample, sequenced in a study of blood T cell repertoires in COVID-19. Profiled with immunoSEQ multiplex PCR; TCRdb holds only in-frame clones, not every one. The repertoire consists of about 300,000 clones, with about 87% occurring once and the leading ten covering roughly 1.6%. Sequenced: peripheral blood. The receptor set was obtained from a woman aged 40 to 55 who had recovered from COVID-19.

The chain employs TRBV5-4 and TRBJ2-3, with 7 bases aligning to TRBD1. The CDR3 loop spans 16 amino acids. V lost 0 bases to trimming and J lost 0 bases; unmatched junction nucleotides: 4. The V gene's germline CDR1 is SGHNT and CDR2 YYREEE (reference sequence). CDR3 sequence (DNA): TGTGCCAGCAGCTTGGACCCCAGGGGGAGCACAGATACGCAGTATTTT. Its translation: CASSLDPRGSTDTQYF.

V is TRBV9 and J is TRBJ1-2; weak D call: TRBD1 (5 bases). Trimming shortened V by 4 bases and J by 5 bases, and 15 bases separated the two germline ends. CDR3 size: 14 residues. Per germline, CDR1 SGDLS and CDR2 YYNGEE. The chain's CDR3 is CASSKDRQRYGYTF. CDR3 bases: TGTGCCAGCAGCAAAGATCGACAGAGGTATGGCTACACCTTC.

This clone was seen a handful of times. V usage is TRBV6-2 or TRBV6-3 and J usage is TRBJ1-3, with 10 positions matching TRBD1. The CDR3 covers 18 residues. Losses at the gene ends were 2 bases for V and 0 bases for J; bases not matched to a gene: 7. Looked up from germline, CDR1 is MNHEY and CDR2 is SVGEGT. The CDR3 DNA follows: TGTGCCAGCAGTTACCCGGACAGGGGGTCAGCCTCTGGAAACACCATATATTTT. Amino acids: CASSYPDRGSASGNTIYF.

For the CDR3, the DNA is TGTGCCTGGAAAATAGGGACAGGGGTTGAAAAACTGTTTTTT. Amino acids: CAWKIGTGVEKLFF. J is TRBJ1-4 and V is TRBV30, with 10 bases aligning to TRBD1. The trim removed 4 bases at V and 7 bases at J, leaving 6 bases unmatched. Per the germline V gene, CDR1 is GTSNPN and CDR2 is SVGIG (reference sequence). The CDR3 has 14 amino acids.

The DNA of the CDR3 is TGCAGCGTTGAAGATGTTTGGGAGGGGAATTCGGAGACCCAGTACTTC. This sequence encodes CSVEDVWEGNSETQYF. V and J are TRBV29-1 and TRBJ2-5, with TRBD2 identical over 7 bases. CDR3 length: 16 residues. Trimming at V came to 0 bases and at J to 5 bases, leaving 12 bases not matched to a gene. Per germline, CDR1 SQVTM and CDR2 ANQGSEA.

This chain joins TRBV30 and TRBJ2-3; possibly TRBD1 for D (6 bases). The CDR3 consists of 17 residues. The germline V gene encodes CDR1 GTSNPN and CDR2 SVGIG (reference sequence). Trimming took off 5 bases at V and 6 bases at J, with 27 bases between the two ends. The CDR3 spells CAWAPAMGHPGNDTQYF. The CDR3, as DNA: TGTGCCTGGGCACCGGCTATGGGACACCCGGGGAATGATACGCAGTATTTT.

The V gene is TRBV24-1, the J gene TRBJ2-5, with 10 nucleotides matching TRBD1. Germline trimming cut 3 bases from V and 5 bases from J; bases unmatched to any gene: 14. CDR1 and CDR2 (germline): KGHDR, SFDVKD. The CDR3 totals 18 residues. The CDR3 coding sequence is TGTGCCACCAGTGATAATTCCGACAGGGGGCATTGGGGTGAGACCCAGTACTTC. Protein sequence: CATSDNSDRGHWGETQYF.

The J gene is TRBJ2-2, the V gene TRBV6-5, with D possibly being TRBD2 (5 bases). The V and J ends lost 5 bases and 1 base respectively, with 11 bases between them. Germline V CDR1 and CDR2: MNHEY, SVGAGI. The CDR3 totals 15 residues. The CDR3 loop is CASSRAGRNTGELFF. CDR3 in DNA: TGTGCCAGCAGTCGTGCGGGTAGGAACACCGGGGAGCTGTTTTTT.

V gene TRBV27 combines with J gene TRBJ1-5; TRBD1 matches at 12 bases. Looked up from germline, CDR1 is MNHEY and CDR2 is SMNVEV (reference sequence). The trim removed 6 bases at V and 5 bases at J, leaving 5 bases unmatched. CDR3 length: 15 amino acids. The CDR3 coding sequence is TGTGCCAGCAGACCGGGACAGGGGGCCCATCAGCCCCAGCATTTT. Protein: CASRPGQGAHQPQHF.

The CDR3 bases are TGTGCCAGCAGCCAGAGGGGACTAGCGGGGGGGAACTCCTACAATGAGCAGTTCTTC. It specifies CASSQRGLAGGNSYNEQFF. The chain joins TRBV7-8 to TRBJ2-1, with 16 bases that match TRBD2. Germline V gene lookup returns CDR1 SGHVS and CDR2 FQNEAQ. The CDR3 has 19 residues. V shed 5 bases and J 0 bases; nucleotides not matched to a gene: 7. The full variable domain, with the rest looked up from reference TRBV7-8 and TRBJ2-1, is GAGVSQSPRYKVAKRGQDVALRCDPISGHVSLFWYQQALGQGPEFLTYFQNEAQLDKSGLPSDRFFAERPEGSVSTLKIQRTQQEDSAVYLCASSQRGLAGGNSYNEQFFGPGTRLTVL.

This CDR3 is CAWNRDRDGYTF. CDR3 sequence (DNA): TGTGCCTGGAATCGGGACAGGGACGGCTACACCTTC. The gene calls are TRBV30 and TRBJ1-2; 9 nucleotides match TRBD1. Germline V gene lookup returns CDR1 GTSNPN and CDR2 SVGIG (reference sequence). The length of the CDR3 is 12 residues. J was trimmed by 8 bases and V by 4 bases; bases with no gene match: 5.

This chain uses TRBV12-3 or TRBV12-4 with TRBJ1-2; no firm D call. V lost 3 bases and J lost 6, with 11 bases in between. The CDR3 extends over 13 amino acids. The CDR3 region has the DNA TGTGCCAGCAGTTTGGCGCACGGGGATGGCTACACCTTC. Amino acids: CASSLAHGDGYTF.

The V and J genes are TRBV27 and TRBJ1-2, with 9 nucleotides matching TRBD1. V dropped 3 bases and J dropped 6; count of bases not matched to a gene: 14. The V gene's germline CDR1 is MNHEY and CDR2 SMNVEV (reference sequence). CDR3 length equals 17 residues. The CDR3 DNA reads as TGTGCCAGCAGTTTTGCTTACAGGGGGCGATCGCTTGATGGCTACACCTTC. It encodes CASSFAYRGRSLDGYTF.

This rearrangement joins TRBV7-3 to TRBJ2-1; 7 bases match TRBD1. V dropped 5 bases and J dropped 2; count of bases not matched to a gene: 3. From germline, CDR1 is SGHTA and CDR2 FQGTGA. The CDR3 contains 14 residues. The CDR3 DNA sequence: TGTGCCAGCAGCCCAGGGGGAACCTACAATGAGCAGTTCTTC. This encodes CASSPGGTYNEQFF.

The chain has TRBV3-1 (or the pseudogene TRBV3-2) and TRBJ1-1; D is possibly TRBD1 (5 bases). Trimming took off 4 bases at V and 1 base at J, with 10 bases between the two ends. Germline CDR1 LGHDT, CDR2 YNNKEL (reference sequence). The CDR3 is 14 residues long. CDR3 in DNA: TGTGCCAGCAGCCTGGGAACAGGGAACACTGAAGCTTTCTTT. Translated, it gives CASSLGTGNTEAFF.

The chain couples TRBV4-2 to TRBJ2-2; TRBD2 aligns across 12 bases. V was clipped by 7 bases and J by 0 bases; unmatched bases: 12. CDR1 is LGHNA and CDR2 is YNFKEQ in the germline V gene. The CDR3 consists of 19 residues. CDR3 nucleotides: TGTGCCAGCATCAAAAGGGTACTAGCGGGGGGTTCGAACACCGGGGAGCTGTTTTTT. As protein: CASIKRVLAGGSNTGELFF.

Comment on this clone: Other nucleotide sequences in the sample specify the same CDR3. For the CDR3, the DNA is TGTGCCAGCAGCGTAGCCAGGGGACACGAGCAGTACTTC. Protein: CASSVARGHEQYF. The chain couples TRBV9 to TRBJ2-7, with D tentatively TRBD1 (6 bases). Trimming shortened V by 0 bases and J by 5 bases, and 9 bases separated the two germline ends. The CDR3 runs 13 residues. From germline, CDR1 is SGDLS and CDR2 YYNGEE.

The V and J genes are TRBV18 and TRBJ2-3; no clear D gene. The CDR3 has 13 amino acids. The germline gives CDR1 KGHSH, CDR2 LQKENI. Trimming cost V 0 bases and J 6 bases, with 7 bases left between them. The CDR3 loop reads CASSPPGSDTQYF. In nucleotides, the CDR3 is TGTGCCAGCTCACCACCTGGTAGCGATACGCAGTATTTT.

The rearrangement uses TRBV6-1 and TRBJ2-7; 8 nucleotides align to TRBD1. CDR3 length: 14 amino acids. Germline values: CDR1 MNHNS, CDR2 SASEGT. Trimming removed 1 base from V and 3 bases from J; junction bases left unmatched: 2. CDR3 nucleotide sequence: TGTGCCAGCAGTGAAGGACAGGGGTACTACGAGCAGTACTTC. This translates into CASSEGQGYYEQYF.

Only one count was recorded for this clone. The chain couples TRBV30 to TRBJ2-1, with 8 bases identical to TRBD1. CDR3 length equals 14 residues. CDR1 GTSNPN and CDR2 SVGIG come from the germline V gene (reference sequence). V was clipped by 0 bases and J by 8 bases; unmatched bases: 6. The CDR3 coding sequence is TGTGCCTGGAGTGTACAGGCAGGGGGCGATGAGCAGTTCTTC. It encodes CAWSVQAGGDEQFF.

DNA for the CDR3: TGTGCCAGCAGCTCTCAACAGGGGCCCTGGCTTGGGGCTTTCTTT. As protein: CASSSQQGPWLGAFF. The chain has TRBV5-6 and TRBJ1-1; TRBD1 matches 7 bases. Trimming removed 3 bases from V and 11 bases from J; junction bases left unmatched: 16. The CDR3 is 15 residues long. In germline, CDR1 is SGHDT, CDR2 YYEEEE.

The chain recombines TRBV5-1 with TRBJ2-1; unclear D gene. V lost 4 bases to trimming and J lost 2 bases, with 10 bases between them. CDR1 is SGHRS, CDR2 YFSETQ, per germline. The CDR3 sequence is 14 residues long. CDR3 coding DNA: TGCGCCAGCAGCACTTCCCTTACCTACAATGAGCAGTTCTTC. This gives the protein CASSTSLTYNEQFF.

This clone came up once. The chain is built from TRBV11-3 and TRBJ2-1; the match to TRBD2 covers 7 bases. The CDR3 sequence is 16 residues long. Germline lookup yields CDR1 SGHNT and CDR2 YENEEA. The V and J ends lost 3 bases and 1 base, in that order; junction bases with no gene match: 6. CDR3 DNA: TGTGCCAGCAGCTTCCTGGGGAGGGATTCCTACAATGAGCAGTTCTTC. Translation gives CASSFLGRDSYNEQFF.

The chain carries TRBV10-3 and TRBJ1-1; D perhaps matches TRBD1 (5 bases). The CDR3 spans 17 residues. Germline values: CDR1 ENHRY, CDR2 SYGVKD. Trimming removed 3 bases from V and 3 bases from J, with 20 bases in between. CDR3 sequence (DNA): TGTGCCATCAGTGACTTGGGTACCAGGGTAATGGACACTGAAGCTTTCTTT. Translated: CAISDLGTRVMDTEAFF.

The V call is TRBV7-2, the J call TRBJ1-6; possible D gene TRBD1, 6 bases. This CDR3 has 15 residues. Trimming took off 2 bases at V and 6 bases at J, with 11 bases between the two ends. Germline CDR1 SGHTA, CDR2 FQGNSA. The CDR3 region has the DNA TGTGCCAGCAGCTTACGAACAGGGCTTAATTCACCCCTCCACTTT. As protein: CASSLRTGLNSPLHF.

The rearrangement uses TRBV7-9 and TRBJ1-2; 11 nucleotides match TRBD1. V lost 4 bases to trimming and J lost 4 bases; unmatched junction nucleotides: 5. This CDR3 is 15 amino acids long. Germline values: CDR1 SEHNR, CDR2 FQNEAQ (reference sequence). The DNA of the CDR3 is TGTGCCAGCAGCTACTTAGGGACAGGGGGCTATGGCTACACCTTC. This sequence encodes CASSYLGTGGYGYTF.

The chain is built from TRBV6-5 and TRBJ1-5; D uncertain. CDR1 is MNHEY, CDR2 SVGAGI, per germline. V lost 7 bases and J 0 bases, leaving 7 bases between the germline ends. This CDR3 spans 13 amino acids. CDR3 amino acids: CASMEDSNQPQHF. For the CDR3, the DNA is TGTGCCAGCATGGAGGATAGCAATCAGCCCCAGCATTTT.

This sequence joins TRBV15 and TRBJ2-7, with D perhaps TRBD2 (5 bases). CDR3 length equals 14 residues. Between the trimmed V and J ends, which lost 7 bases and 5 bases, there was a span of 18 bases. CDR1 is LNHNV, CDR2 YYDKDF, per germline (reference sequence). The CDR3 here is CATTPRAFRDEQYF. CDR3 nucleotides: TGTGCCACCACCCCGCGGGCCTTCCGCGACGAGCAGTACTTC.

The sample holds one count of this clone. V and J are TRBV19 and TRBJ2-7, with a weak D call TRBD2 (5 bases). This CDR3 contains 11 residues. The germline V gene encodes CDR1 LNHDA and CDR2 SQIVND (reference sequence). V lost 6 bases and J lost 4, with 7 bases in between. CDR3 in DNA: TGTGCCAGTAGAAGAGGGTACGAGCAGTACTTC. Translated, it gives CASRRGYEQYF.

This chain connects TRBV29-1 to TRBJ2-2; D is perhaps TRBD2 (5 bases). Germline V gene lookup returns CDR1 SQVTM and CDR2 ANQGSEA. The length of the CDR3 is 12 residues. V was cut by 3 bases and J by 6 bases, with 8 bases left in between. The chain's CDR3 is CSVDGRAGELFF. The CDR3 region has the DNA TGCAGCGTTGACGGGCGGGCCGGGGAGCTGTTTTTT.

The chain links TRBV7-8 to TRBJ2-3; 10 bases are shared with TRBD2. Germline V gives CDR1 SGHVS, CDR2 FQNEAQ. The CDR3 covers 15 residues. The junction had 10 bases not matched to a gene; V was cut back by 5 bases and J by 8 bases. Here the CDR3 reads CASSTLAGAPGTQYF. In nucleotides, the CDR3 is TGTGCCAGCAGCACTCTAGCGGGGGCCCCAGGTACGCAGTATTTT.